The 5 T cell receptor beta chains in this list originate from one sample, sequenced in a study of regulatory T cells in long-lasting Graves disease. TCR beta libraries were built with iRepertoire HTBI primers and Arm-PCR of CDR3 regions. TCRdb processed the multiplex PCR reads anew with MiXCR; each CDR3 protein has one entry. The profile covers 350,000 to 500,000 distinct CDR3 sequences, with over 20% appearing a single time and roughly an eighth taken by the ten largest. The time point denotes: persistent/refractory GD, antithyroid drugs over 5 years with positive TRAb. Extracted PBMC RNA gave rise to the TCR library. This specimen was peripheral blood mononuclear cells (PBMCs), taken when the disease was refractory, from a patient treated with antithyroid drugs. The receptors originated from a female donor with Graves disease.

In its sample, this clonotype was seen many times. This sequence joins TRBV18 and TRBJ1-5; 9 nucleotides line up with TRBD1. In germline, CDR1 is KGHSH, CDR2 LQKENI. The V and J ends lost 8 bases and 5 bases, in that order; junction bases with no gene match: 7. This CDR3 spans 14 amino acids. CDR3 nucleotide sequence: TGTGCCAGCAGTCGGGGACAGGGTGATCAGCCCCAGCATTTT. It translates to CASSRGQGDQPQHF.

The chain has TRBV7-2 and TRBJ1-2, with D maybe TRBD1 (6 bases). The V end lost 6 bases, the J end lost 4 bases, and 15 bases lay between the germline ends. Germline V gene lookup returns CDR1 SGHTA and CDR2 FQGNSA. The CDR3 has 14 amino acids. This CDR3 reads CASRRQVSGYGYTF. CDR3 nucleotide sequence: TGTGCCAGCAGGCGACAGGTCTCCGGCTATGGCTACACCTTC.

The chain employs TRBV4-1 and TRBJ1-1; the match to TRBD1 covers 7 bases. The CDR3 loop spans 14 amino acids. Germline values: CDR1 MGHRA, CDR2 YSYEKL. Trimming at V came to 1 base and at J to 6 bases, leaving 5 bases not matched to a gene. CDR3 DNA: TGCGCCAGCAGCCAAGGTTCCAGGGGGGCTGAAGCTTTCTTT. Residues: CASSQGSRGAEAFF.

There are a few counts of this clonotype. The chain couples TRBV20-1 to TRBJ1-2; D is uncertain. The germline CDR1 and CDR2 sequences are DFQATT and SNEGSKA (reference sequence). The CDR3 has 14 amino acids. Trimming removed 2 bases from V and 0 bases from J, with 10 bases in between. The CDR3 here is CSARISGTNYGYTF. CDR3 nucleotide sequence: TGCAGTGCTAGAATTTCGGGTACTAACTATGGCTACACCTTC.

This clonotype was detected only a few times. The chain recombines TRBV2 with TRBJ1-3; 7 bases line up with TRBD1. The germline CDR1 and CDR2 sequences are SNHLY and FYNNEI. V lost 7 bases to trimming and J lost 0 bases; unmatched junction nucleotides: 9. This CDR3 is 16 amino acids long. For the CDR3, the DNA is TGTGCCAGCACTATGGACAGGTCGAGCTCTGGAAACACCATATATTTT. Translation gives CASTMDRSSSGNTIYF.